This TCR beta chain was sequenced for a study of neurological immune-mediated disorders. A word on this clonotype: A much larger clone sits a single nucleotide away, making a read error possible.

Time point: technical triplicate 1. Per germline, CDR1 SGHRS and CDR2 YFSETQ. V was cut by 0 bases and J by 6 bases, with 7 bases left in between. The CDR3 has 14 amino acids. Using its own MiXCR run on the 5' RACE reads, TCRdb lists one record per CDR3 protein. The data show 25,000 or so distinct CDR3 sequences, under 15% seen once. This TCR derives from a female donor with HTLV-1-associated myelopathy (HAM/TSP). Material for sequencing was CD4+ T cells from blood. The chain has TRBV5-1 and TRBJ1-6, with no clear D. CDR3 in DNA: TGCGCCAGCAGCTTGGAGTCTGTTAATTCACCCCTCCACTTT. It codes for CASSLESVNSPLHF.